This is a list of T cell receptor beta chains from one sample in a study of shared clonotypes between healthy human individuals. Libraries were prepared by immunoSEQ multiplex PCR; TCRdb keeps only in-frame clonotypes and omits some of them. The table lists over 2 million clones, 85% to 95% of them singletons. Sample: naive CD4+ T cells sorted from blood. These receptors all come from a man younger than 35 in good health. Each CDR3 is given with its conserved first and last residue. The D gene is left open where the match is weak. Clone size is not always given. Where it is, it says once, few, many or a class for expanded clones.

>TRBJ2-1|TRBV6-1|TRBD1|once
CASRPRQGAPNEQFF
TGTGCCAGCAGGCCCCGACAGGGGGCGCCCAATGAGCAGTTCTTC
>TRBJ1-2|TRBV6-1|TRBD1|.
CASSPGSAGGYGYTF
TGTGCCAGCAGTCCCGGGTCGGCAGGGGGCTATGGCTACACCTTC
>TRBJ2-1|TRBV7-2|.|.
CASSLNVLNLYNEQFF
TGTGCCAGCAGCTTGAACGTCCTTAACCTCTACAATGAGCAGTTCTTC
>TRBJ1-1|TRBV7-9|.|.
CASLRDITRNTEAFF
TGTGCCAGCTTACGGGACATTACAAGAAACACTGAAGCTTTCTTT
>TRBJ2-3|TRBV4-2|TRBD1|.
CASSQGRDRGPDTQYF
TGTGCCAGCAGCCAAGGACGGGACAGGGGGCCAGATACGCAGTATTTT
>TRBJ2-1|TRBV6-1|.|.
CASSLDQSPNEQFF
TGTGCCAGCAGTTTGGATCAGTCGCCCAATGAGCAGTTCTTC
>TRBJ1-4|TRBV6-9|.|.
CASSYRSRGGGEKLFF
TGTGCCAGCAGTTATAGGTCCCGGGGGGGCGGGGAAAAACTGTTTTTT
>TRBJ2-2|TRBV6-5|.|.
CASSRSTGELFF
TGTGCCAGCAGTAGGAGCACCGGGGAGCTGTTTTTT
>TRBJ1-6|TRBV11-2|.|.
CASSPAGLGSPLHF
TGTGCCAGCAGCCCGGCCGGGTTGGGATCACCCCTCCACTTT
>TRBJ2-7|TRBV11-2|.|.
CASSSDRGPYEQYF
TGTGCCAGCAGTTCAGACCGGGGCCCCTACGAGCAGTACTTC
>TRBJ2-1|TRBV7-2|TRBD2|.
CASSLDGSGRDEQFF
TGTGCCAGCAGCTTAGACGGTAGCGGGAGGGATGAGCAGTTCTTC
>TRBJ2-7|TRBV5-1|TRBD1|.
CASSSRDSYSYEQYF
TGCGCCAGCAGCTCCCGGGACAGCTACTCCTACGAGCAGTACTTC
>TRBJ1-2|TRBV28|TRBD1|.
CAIPDRSNGYTF
TGTGCCATTCCGGACAGGTCGAATGGCTACACCTTC
>TRBJ1-1|TRBV13|TRBD1|.
CASSVNRGKNTEAFF
TGTGCCAGCAGCGTGAACAGGGGGAAGAACACTGAAGCTTTCTTT
>TRBJ2-1|TRBV5-4|TRBD1|.
CASSSQVGTGYNEQFF
TGTGCCAGCAGCTCGCAAGTGGGGACAGGGTACAATGAGCAGTTCTTC
>TRBJ1-5|TRBV19|.|.
CASSIVGGNQPQHF
TGTGCCAGTAGTATTGTGGGCGGAAATCAGCCCCAGCATTTT
>TRBJ1-5|TRBV4-2|TRBD1|.
CASSPGQGNWDSNQPQHF
TGTGCCAGCAGCCCCGGACAGGGCAATTGGGATAGCAATCAGCCCCAGCATTTT
>TRBJ1-3|TRBV2|.|once
CASSERGLRRNTIYF
TGTGCCAGCAGTGAAAGGGGCCTCCGGAGAAACACCATATATTTT
>TRBJ2-3|TRBV2|TRBD2|.
CASTRTSGRDTQYF
TGTGCCAGCACCCGGACTAGCGGGAGAGATACGCAGTATTTT
>TRBJ2-1|TRBV19|TRBD2|.
CASSIGFSGRGEQFF
TGTGCCAGTAGTATAGGTTTTAGCGGGAGAGGTGAGCAGTTCTTC
>TRBJ2-1|TRBV18|TRBD2|once
CASSGMTSGRNEQFF
TGTGCCAGCTCAGGAATGACTAGCGGGAGGAATGAGCAGTTCTTC
>TRBJ1-4|TRBV4-3|.|.
CANSQGPFSEKLFF
TGCGCCAACAGCCAAGGGCCGTTTAGCGAAAAACTGTTTTTT
>TRBJ2-7|TRBV18|TRBD1|.
CASSPGQGALYEQYF
TGTGCCAGCTCACCCGGACAGGGGGCCCTCTACGAGCAGTACTTC
>TRBJ2-7|TRBV18|TRBD2|.
CASSPPSGKSYEQYF
TGTGCCAGCTCACCACCTAGCGGGAAGAGCTACGAGCAGTACTTC
>TRBJ2-7|TRBV6-5|.|.
CASSYSGGHEQYF
TGTGCCAGCAGTTACTCCGGGGGGCACGAGCAGTACTTC
>TRBJ1-4|TRBV28|.|.
CASSLGQKLFF
TGTGCCAGCAGTTTAGGGCAAAAACTGTTTTTT
>TRBJ2-1|TRBV21-1|.|.
CASSKYGEQFF
TGTGCCAGCAGCAAGTACGGTGAGCAGTTCTTC